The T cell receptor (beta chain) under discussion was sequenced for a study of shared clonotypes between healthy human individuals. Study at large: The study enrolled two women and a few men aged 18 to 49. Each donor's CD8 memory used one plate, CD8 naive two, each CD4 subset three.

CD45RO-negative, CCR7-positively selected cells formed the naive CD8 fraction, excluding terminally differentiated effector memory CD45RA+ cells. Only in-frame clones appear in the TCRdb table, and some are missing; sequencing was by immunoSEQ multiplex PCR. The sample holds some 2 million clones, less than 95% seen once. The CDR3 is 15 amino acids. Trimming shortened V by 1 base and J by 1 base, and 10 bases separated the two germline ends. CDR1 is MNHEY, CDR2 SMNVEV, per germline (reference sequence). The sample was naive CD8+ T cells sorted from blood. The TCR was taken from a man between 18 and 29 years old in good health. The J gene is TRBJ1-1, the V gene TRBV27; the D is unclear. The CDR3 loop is CASSLLGGGNTEAFF. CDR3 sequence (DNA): TGTGCCAGCAGTTTATTGGGCGGTGGGAACACTGAAGCTTTCTTT.